This T cell receptor beta chain stems from a study of metastatic and nonmetastatic thyroid tumors. Study context: Peripheral blood and tumor or nodule samples from malignant and benign thyroid patients were compared.

Authors' methods: A classifier of distant metastasis in papillary thyroid cancer was built from CDR3 differences (across clinicopathological groups). With MiXCR, TCRdb reprocessed the PCR reads. What appears here as the V and J calls and clone size reflects TCRdb's work, not the paper's. The sample includes roughly 22,000 clones, roughly 13% of them seen just once. At least ten counts were recorded for this clone. Its antigen is unidentified. Prior to thyroid surgery, none of the patients had received any treatment. Study-level findings and limits: TCR beta diversity was reportedly significantly higher in malignant thyroid tumors than benign nodules, in blood and tumor.

This TCR was sampled from a female donor with papillary thyroid cancer or a benign thyroid nodule (not recorded which). Some clones in this sample may be carry-over from other donors' samples. Input material: blood.

The CDR3 loop reads CASTWGTVTNSPLHF. The CDR3 coding sequence is TGTGCCAGCACCTGGGGGACAGTCACCAATTCACCCCTCCACTTT. J is TRBJ1-6 and V is TRBV5-5; the match to TRBD1 covers 7 bases. The CDR3 runs 15 residues. CDR1 SGHKS and CDR2 YYEKEE come from the germline V gene (reference sequence). V gave up 6 bases and J gave up 7 bases; unmatched junction bases: 10.